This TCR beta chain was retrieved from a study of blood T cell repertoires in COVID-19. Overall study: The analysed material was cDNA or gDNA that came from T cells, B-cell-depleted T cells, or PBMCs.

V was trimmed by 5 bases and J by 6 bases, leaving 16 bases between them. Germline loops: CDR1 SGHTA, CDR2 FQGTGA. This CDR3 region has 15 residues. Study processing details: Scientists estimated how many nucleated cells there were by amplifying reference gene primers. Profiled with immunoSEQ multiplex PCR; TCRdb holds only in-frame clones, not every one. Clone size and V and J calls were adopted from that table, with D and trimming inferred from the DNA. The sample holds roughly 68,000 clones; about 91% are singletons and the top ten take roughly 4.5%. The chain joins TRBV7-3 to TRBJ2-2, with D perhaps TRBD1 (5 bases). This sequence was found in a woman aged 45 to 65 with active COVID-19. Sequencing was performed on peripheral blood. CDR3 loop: CASSKQEFGAGELFF. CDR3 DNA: TGTGCCAGCAGCAAACAGGAATTTGGGGCCGGGGAGCTGTTTTTT.